What follows are 5 T cell receptor beta chains derived from one specimen sequenced in a study of blood T cells in healthy people across ages. Through a sample-barcoded 5' primer and a J-beta primer mix, a second PCR was run for roughly 6 to 12 cycles. One entry per CDR3 protein results from TCRdb running MiXCR on the 5' RACE reads. The repertoire holds approximately 1.5 million distinct CDR3 sequences, with roughly 43% as singletons. The sequenced material came from blood. The receptors were gathered from a woman between 18 and 29 years old in good health.

V usage is TRBV12-3 or TRBV12-4 and J usage is TRBJ2-1; 8 bases map to TRBD2. V trimming: 7 bases; J trimming: 5 bases; junction bases outside the gene matches: 10. The CDR3 covers 15 residues. The CDR3 nucleotides are TGTGCCAGCAAATTAGCGGGAAGGTGGAACAATGAGCAGTTCTTC. Residues: CASKLAGRWNNEQFF.

In its sample, this clonotype was seen a few times. The J gene is TRBJ2-1, the V gene TRBV20-1; 7 positions agree with TRBD2. Trimming removed 0 bases from V and 5 bases from J; junction bases left unmatched: 4. The CDR3 length is 14 residues. Germline CDR1 reads DFQATT; CDR2 reads SNEGSKA (reference sequence). CDR3 region: CSARDVTSHNEQFF. The CDR3 nucleotides read TGCAGTGCTAGAGATGTGACTAGCCACAATGAGCAGTTCTTC.

This chain connects TRBV5-5 to TRBJ1-5; a weak D match, TRBD1 (6 bases). Between the trimmed V and J ends, which lost 4 bases and 6 bases, there was a span of 11 bases. The CDR3 consists of 13 residues. The V gene's germline CDR1 is SGHKS and CDR2 YYEKEE (reference sequence). CDR3 region: CASSVAGVQPQHF. The CDR3 bases are TGTGCCAGCAGCGTGGCAGGGGTTCAGCCCCAGCATTTT.

As regards this clonotype: A read error may be the cause here, since a much bigger clone is one base away. The chain combines TRBV6-5 with TRBJ2-7; tentatively, D is TRBD1 (6 bases). The V end was cut by 8 bases, the J end by 7 bases, with 15 bases between. The CDR3 runs 12 residues. Germline CDR1 and CDR2: MNHEY and SVGAGI. Written as DNA, the CDR3 is TGTGCCAGCTCCCAGGGGAACAATGAGCAGTACTTC. This translates into CASSQGNNEQYF.

This clonotype occurred a few times. This chain joins TRBV10-3 and TRBJ2-3; perhaps TRBD2 as D (5 bases). There are 14 residues in the CDR3. V dropped 7 bases and J dropped 6 bases, with 17 bases sitting between them. Germline assignment: CDR1 ENHRY and CDR2 SYGVKD. The CDR3 region is CAIKRDTARDTQYF. The DNA for the CDR3 is TGTGCCATCAAGAGGGATACAGCTCGTGATACGCAGTATTTT.